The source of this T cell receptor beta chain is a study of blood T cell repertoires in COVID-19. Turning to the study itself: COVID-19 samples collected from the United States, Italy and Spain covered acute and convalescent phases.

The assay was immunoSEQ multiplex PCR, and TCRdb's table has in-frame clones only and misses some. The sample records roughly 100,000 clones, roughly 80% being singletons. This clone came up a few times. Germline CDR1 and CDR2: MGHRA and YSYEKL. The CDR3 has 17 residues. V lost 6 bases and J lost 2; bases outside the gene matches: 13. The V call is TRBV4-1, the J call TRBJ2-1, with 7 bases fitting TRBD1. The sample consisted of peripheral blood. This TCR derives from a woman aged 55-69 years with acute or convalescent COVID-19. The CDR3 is CASSSDRAGVTYNEQFF. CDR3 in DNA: TGCGCCAGCAGTTCCGACAGGGCCGGGGTGACCTACAATGAGCAGTTCTTC.